This T cell receptor (beta chain) is from a study of blood T cells in healthy people across ages. It was with a sample-barcoded 5' primer and a J-beta primer mix that a second PCR of roughly 6 to 12 cycles was run. Every cDNA molecule carried a tag from a template-switch adaptor bearing 12 random nucleotides. Any given sample supplied a minimum of 3 million CDR3-containing paired-end reads. TCRdb independently ran MiXCR on the 5' RACE reads; one entry per CDR3 protein. This table has 710,000 or so distinct CDR3 sequences, around a fifth appearing once. The CDR3 length is 17 residues. The trim removed 0 bases at V and 2 bases at J, leaving 10 bases unmatched. Germline V gene sequence: CDR1 DFQATT, CDR2 SNEGSKA (reference sequence). This clonotype has just one count. Its specificity is not known. Study results and limitations: Older age went with lower TCR beta diversity per million T cells, in a roughly linear way.

The authors drew around 9.3 milliliters of peripheral blood from each donor. The V call is TRBV20-1, the J call TRBJ2-1, with 7 bases that match TRBD2. The sequence derives from a man aged 70-80 years in good health. Input material: blood. CDR3 region: CSARDHAKRDPYNEQFF. The CDR3 coding sequence is TGCAGTGCTAGAGATCACGCGAAGCGGGACCCCTACAATGAGCAGTTCTTC.